The present T cell receptor (beta chain) was sequenced within a study of blood T cells in healthy people across ages. Together with a sample-barcoded 5' primer, a J-beta primer mix was included in a second PCR lasting about 6 to 12 cycles. One entry per CDR3 protein results from TCRdb running MiXCR on the 5' RACE reads. In the table there are almost 300,000 distinct CDR3 sequences, 25% to 30% of which are singletons. Looked up from germline, CDR1 is SGHRS and CDR2 is YFSETQ. The V end was cut by 4 bases, the J end by 3 bases, with 23 bases between. The CDR3 runs to 18 residues. This clonotype was picked up a small number of times.

The chain uses TRBV5-1 and TRBJ1-5, with a possible D match to TRBD1 (5 bases). What was sequenced was blood. This TCR was recovered from a woman aged 65 to 85 in good health. The CDR3 DNA follows: TGCGCCAGCAGCCGAAATAGGGACGACACAAACATCAATCAGCCCCAGCATTTT. This sequence encodes CASSRNRDDTNINQPQHF.